The 5 T cell receptor beta chains below come from one sample, sequenced in a study of blood T cell repertoires in COVID-19. Libraries were prepared by immunoSEQ multiplex PCR; TCRdb keeps only in-frame clonotypes and omits some of them. The data contain about 130,000 clones, 80% to 85% of them singletons. Sequencing was performed on peripheral blood. These receptors were collected from a woman aged 60-75 years with active or convalescent COVID-19.

V gene TRBV6-2 or TRBV6-3 combines with J gene TRBJ2-5; 7 bases fit TRBD1. Trimming took 6 bases from V and 4 from J; bases not matched to a gene: 11. This CDR3 comprises 15 residues. Germline CDR1 MNHEY, CDR2 SVGEGT. The CDR3 loop is CASSRQGTARETQYF. CDR3 DNA: TGTGCCAGCAGCCGACAGGGCACGGCGAGAGAGACCCAGTACTTC.

The chain uses TRBV11-2 and TRBJ1-1; tentatively, D is TRBD1 (6 bases). This CDR3 has 14 residues. Trimming shortened V by 4 bases and J by 4 bases, and 13 bases separated the two germline ends. Germline V gene data show CDR1 as SGHAT and CDR2 as FQNNGV. The CDR3 protein is CASSSSQGITEAFF. The CDR3 region has the DNA TGTGCCAGCAGCTCATCTCAGGGGATCACTGAAGCTTTCTTT.

V gene TRBV7-9 combines with J gene TRBJ2-7; possibly TRBD2 for D (5 bases). The V end lost 1 base, the J end lost 6 bases, and 13 bases lay between the germline ends. Germline V lookup: CDR1 SEHNR, CDR2 FQNEAQ (reference sequence). The CDR3 contains 14 residues. CDR3 loop: CASSLGGLSGEQYF. Written as DNA, the CDR3 is TGTGCCAGCAGCTTAGGAGGGTTGTCGGGCGAGCAGTACTTC. Drawing the rest from reference TRBV7-9 and TRBJ2-7, the complete variable domain is DTGVSQNPRHKITKRGQNVTFRCDPISEHNRLYWYRQTLGQGPEFLTYFQNEAQLEKSRLLSDRFSAERPKGSFSTLEIQRTEQGDSAMYLCASSLGGLSGEQYFGPGTRLTVT.

V gene TRBV28 combines with J gene TRBJ2-1; 14 positions match TRBD2. CDR1 MDHEN and CDR2 SYDVKM come from the germline V gene. J lost 8 bases, V lost 3 bases, and 6 bases had no gene match. CDR3 length: 16 amino acids. As DNA, the CDR3 is TGTGCCAGCAGTTTGCCGACTAGCGGGAGGGCCCATGAGCAGTTCTTC. Amino acid sequence: CASSLPTSGRAHEQFF.

The genes are TRBV9 and TRBJ2-3, with 9 bases that match TRBD1. Per germline, CDR1 SGDLS and CDR2 YYNGEE. After removal of 1 base from V and 9 bases from J, the junction contained 3 bases not matched to a gene. The CDR3 is made up of 13 amino acids. The DNA for the CDR3 is TGTGCCAGCAGCGTACAGGGACAGGGAACGCAGTATTTT. Protein: CASSVQGQGTQYF. Supplemented by reference TRBV9 and TRBJ2-3, the full variable domain reads DSGVTQTPKHLITATGQRVTLRCSPRSGDLSVYWYQQSLDQGLQFLIQYYNGEERAKGNILERFSAQQFPDLHSELNLSSLELGDSALYFCASSVQGQGTQYFGPGTRLTVL.